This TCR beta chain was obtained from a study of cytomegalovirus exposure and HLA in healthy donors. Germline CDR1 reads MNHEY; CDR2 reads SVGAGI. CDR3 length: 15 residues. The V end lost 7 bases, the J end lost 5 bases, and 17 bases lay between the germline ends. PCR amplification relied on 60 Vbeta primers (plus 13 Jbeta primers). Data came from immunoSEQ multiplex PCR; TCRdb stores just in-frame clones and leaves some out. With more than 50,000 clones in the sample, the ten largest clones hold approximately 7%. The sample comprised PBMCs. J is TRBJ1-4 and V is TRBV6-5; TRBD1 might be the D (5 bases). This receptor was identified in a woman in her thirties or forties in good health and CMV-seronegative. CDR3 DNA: TGTGCCAGCAAACAATTGTCCGGGGGAAATGAAAAACTGTTTTTT. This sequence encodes CASKQLSGGNEKLFF.